Below are 13 T cell receptor beta chains sequenced from a single sample in a study of shared clonotypes between healthy human individuals. CD8 cells classed as naive were CD45RO-negative and positively selected for CCR7, excluding terminally differentiated effector memory CD45RA+ cells. Measured with immunoSEQ multiplex PCR; TCRdb has only the in-frame clones, and not every one. The repertoire holds about 2.1 million clones, just over 90% seen once, with over 1.5% in the top ten. The source material was naive CD8+ T cells from PBMCs. The receptor source for this set is a man aged 18 to 30 in good health. Some clones in this sample may be carry-over from other donors' samples.

J is TRBJ2-1 and V is TRBV7-8; D is perhaps TRBD1 (5 bases). V was clipped by 5 bases and J by 0 bases, with 8 bases between them. This CDR3 is built from 14 residues. The germline gives CDR1 SGHVS, CDR2 FQNEAQ. This CDR3 is CASSPDSSYNEQFF. CDR3 bases: TGTGCCAGCAGCCCAGACAGCTCCTACAATGAGCAGTTCTTC. The whole variable domain, remainder taken from reference TRBV7-8 and TRBJ2-1, is GAGVSQSPRYKVAKRGQDVALRCDPISGHVSLFWYQQALGQGPEFLTYFQNEAQLDKSGLPSDRFFAERPEGSVSTLKIQRTQQEDSAVYLCASSPDSSYNEQFFGPGTRLTVL.

The chain has TRBV4-3 and TRBJ2-3; D may be TRBD1 or TRBD2 (5 bases each). V lost 0 bases, J lost 5 bases, and 27 bases lay in between. Germline V lookup: CDR1 LGHNA, CDR2 YSLEER. This CDR3 is built from 20 residues. CDR3 sequence (DNA): TGCGCCAGCAGCCAAGATCGCCCCAACCCCGCCAGAGGGGTAGGAGATACGCAGTATTTT. Protein product: CASSQDRPNPARGVGDTQYF.

The J gene is TRBJ2-7, the V gene TRBV29-1, with D unresolved. Germline values: CDR1 SQVTM, CDR2 ANQGSEA. This CDR3 has 14 residues. The V end lost 0 bases, the J end lost 2 bases, and 11 bases lay between the germline ends. CDR3 in amino acids: CSVEDGMETYEQYF. In DNA, the CDR3 is TGCAGCGTTGAAGATGGGATGGAAACCTACGAGCAGTACTTC.

As regards this clone: This sample includes further DNA sequences coding for the same CDR3. J is TRBJ2-7 and V is TRBV27; a weak D match, TRBD2 (5 bases). Germline CDR1 is MNHEY and CDR2 is SMNVEV (reference sequence). Trimming took off 5 bases at V and 7 bases at J, with 12 bases between the two ends. The CDR3 is made up of 12 amino acids. In DNA, the CDR3 is TGTGCCAGCAGTCCCGGACTGGGAGAGCAGTACTTC. It translates to CASSPGLGEQYF.

The chain couples TRBV7-2 to TRBJ2-7; the match to TRBD1 covers 7 bases. CDR3 size: 15 residues. Trimming cost V 5 bases and J 3 bases; bases outside gene matches: 10. In germline, CDR1 is SGHTA, CDR2 FQGNSA. CDR3 amino acids: CASSLDRALNYEQYF. The CDR3, as DNA: TGTGCCAGCAGCCTAGACAGGGCCCTGAACTACGAGCAGTACTTC.

The genes are TRBV5-8 and TRBJ1-5, with D unresolved. The CDR3 runs to 17 residues. V was clipped by 1 base and J by 2 bases, with 16 bases between them. The germline CDR1 and CDR2 sequences are SGHTS and YDEGEE. CDR3 loop: CASSLTVEGFGNQPQHF. DNA for the CDR3: TGTGCCAGCAGCTTGACCGTGGAGGGATTTGGCAATCAGCCCCAGCATTTT.

The chain combines TRBV9 with TRBJ2-3, with TRBD2 matching over 11 bases. V gave up 0 bases and J gave up 1 base; unmatched junction bases: 4. This CDR3 has 17 amino acids. In germline, CDR1 is SGDLS, CDR2 YYNGEE. This CDR3 is CASSVELAGAGTDTQYF. DNA of the CDR3: TGTGCCAGCAGCGTAGAACTAGCGGGAGCGGGCACAGATACGCAGTATTTT. Supplemented by reference TRBV9 and TRBJ2-3, the full variable domain reads DSGVTQTPKHLITATGQRVTLRCSPRSGDLSVYWYQQSLDQGLQFLIQYYNGEERAKGNILERFSAQQFPDLHSELNLSSLELGDSALYFCASSVELAGAGTDTQYFGPGTRLTVL.

The CDR3 spells CASSQDPEGVSYEQYF. CDR3 in DNA: TGCGCCAGCAGCCAAGATCCGGAGGGGGTCTCCTACGAGCAGTACTTC. The genes are TRBV4-1 and TRBJ2-7; D is perhaps TRBD1 or TRBD2 (6 bases each). This CDR3 contains 16 residues. CDR1 and CDR2 from the germline V gene are MGHRA and YSYEKL. V lost 0 bases and J 0 bases, leaving 12 bases between the germline ends.

The V and J genes are TRBV11-2 and TRBJ2-7, with a possible D match to TRBD1 (6 bases). V shed 5 bases and J shed 0 bases, with 17 bases lying between them. CDR1 SGHAT and CDR2 FQNNGV come from the germline V gene. This CDR3 has 16 residues. In DNA form, the CDR3 reads TGTGCCAGCAGCCCGGCAACAGGGATTTCCTCCTACGAGCAGTACTTC. This gives the protein CASSPATGISSYEQYF.

The rearrangement uses TRBV6-5 and TRBJ2-7; 7 bases fit TRBD1. The germline CDR1 and CDR2 sequences are MNHEY and SVGAGI. The CDR3 contains 13 residues. Trimming removed 7 bases from V and 2 bases from J; junction bases left unmatched: 5. The CDR3 loop reads CASNGDRTYEQYF. The CDR3 DNA is TGTGCCAGCAACGGGGACAGAACCTACGAGCAGTACTTC.

The chain joins TRBV19 to TRBJ2-7; tentative D call: TRBD2 (5 bases). The germline gives CDR1 LNHDA, CDR2 SQIVND (reference sequence). V was trimmed by 5 bases and J by 4 bases, leaving 15 bases between them. The CDR3 totals 14 residues. CDR3 residues: CASSPSQGRYEQYF. The DNA for the CDR3 is TGTGCCAGTAGTCCCTCCCAAGGGAGATACGAGCAGTACTTC.

This clone has a handful of counts. Other DNA sequences of this sample code for an identical CDR3. J is TRBJ2-1 and V is TRBV6-5, with unresolved D. This CDR3 region has 12 residues. The V gene's germline CDR1 is MNHEY and CDR2 SVGAGI. Trimming left V 0 bases short and J 7 bases short, with 4 bases between. DNA of the CDR3: TGTGCCAGCAGTTACTCGGGGAATGAGCAGTTCTTC. Its protein is CASSYSGNEQFF.

The V gene is TRBV11-2, the J gene TRBJ2-1; TRBD2 is a possible D gene (6 bases). There are 12 residues in the CDR3. Germline-derived CDR1 and CDR2 are SGHAT and FQNNGV. V gave up 1 base and J gave up 11 bases, with 9 bases separating them. The CDR3 DNA is TGTGCCAGCAGCTTAGGAGCGGGTAAGCAGTTCTTC. Its protein product is CASSLGAGKQFF.